This T cell receptor (beta chain) was recovered during a study of human T cells and chemical hapten exposure. Time point denoted: pre-sensitization, week 0. The sample's treatment: therapeutic diphenylcyclopropenone sensitization with weekly scalp DPC. Extraction of total RNA was performed on unfractionated whole blood. This clonotype was picked up a small number of times. The junction departs from the called germline gene at one end, perhaps through a read error. TCRdb re-called the RACE reads through MiXCR, storing one row per CDR3 protein. The sample carries approximately 370,000 distinct CDR3 sequences, 5.5% recorded once. The CDR3 contains 13 residues. Germline CDR1 and CDR2: DFQATT and SNEGSKA (reference sequence).

The chain has TRBV20-1 and TRBJ2-3; no clear D gene. This sequence originates from a woman aged 18-30 years with alopecia areata. Some clones in this sample may be carry-over from other donors' samples. The material sequenced was whole blood, taken in connection with sensitization to the hapten diphenylcyclopropenone (DPC). Here the CDR3 reads CSARVGTTDTQYF. The CDR3 DNA sequence: TGCAGTGCCAGAGTGGGTACCACAGATACGCAGTATTTT.